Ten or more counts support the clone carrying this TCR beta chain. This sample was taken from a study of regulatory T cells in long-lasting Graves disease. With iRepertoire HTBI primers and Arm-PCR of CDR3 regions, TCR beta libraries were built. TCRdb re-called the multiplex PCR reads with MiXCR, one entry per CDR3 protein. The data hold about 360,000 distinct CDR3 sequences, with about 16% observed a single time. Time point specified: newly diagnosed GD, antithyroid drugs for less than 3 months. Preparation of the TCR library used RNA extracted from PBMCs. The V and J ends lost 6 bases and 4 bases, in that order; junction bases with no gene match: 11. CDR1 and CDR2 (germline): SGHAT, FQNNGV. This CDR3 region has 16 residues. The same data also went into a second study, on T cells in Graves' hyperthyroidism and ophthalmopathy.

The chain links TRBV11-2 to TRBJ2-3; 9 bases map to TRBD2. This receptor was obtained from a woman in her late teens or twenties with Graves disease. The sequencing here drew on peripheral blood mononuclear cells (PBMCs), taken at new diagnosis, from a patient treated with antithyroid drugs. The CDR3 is CASSSSGIVRADTQYF. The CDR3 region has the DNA TGTGCCAGCAGTTCTAGCGGGATAGTTCGGGCAGATACGCAGTATTTT.